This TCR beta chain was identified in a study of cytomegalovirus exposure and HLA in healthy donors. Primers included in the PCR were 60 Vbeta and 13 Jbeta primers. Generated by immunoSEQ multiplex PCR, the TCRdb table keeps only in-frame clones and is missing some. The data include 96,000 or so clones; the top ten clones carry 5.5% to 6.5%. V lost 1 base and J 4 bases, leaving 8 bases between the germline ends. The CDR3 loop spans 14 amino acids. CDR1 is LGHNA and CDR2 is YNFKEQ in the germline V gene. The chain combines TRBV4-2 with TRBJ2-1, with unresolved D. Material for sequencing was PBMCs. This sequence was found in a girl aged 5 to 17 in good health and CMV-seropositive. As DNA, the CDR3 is TGTGCCAGCAGCCAAGTGGCCTGGTACAATGAGCAGTTCTTC. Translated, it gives CASSQVAWYNEQFF.